What follows is one T cell receptor beta chain and its context. The data were taken from a study of technical replicates of blood from four donors. The J segment lost 3 bases and the V segment lost 5 bases, leaving 6 bases of the junction unmatched. The CDR3 runs to 13 residues. In germline, CDR1 is GTSNPN, CDR2 SVGIG (reference sequence). Profiled with immunoSEQ multiplex PCR; TCRdb holds only in-frame clones, not every one. The sample lists about 80,000 clones, more than 85% occurring once. Sample: T cells isolated from PBMCs. The chain has TRBV30 and TRBJ2-7, with TRBD1 matching over 8 bases. The clonotype was recovered from a human donor in good health. For the CDR3, the DNA is TGTGCCTGGCGCCGGGACAGGATCTACGAGCAGTACTTC. This gives the protein CAWRRDRIYEQYF.